This TCR beta chain comes out of a study of metastatic and nonmetastatic thyroid tumors. As for the study in general: Repertoire comparisons spanned blood and tumor or nodule tissue from malignant and benign thyroid patients. Points from the study as a whole: Patients with malignant thyroid tumors reportedly had significantly higher TCR beta diversity than those with benign nodules, in blood and tumor.

Until they underwent thyroid surgery, no patient had received any treatment. This CDR3 has 14 amino acids. Germline V gene data show CDR1 as SGHVS and CDR2 as FQNEAQ. V was clipped by 1 base and J by 2 bases, with 6 bases between them. Original processing methods: Differences in CDR3 between clinicopathological groups were drawn on to build a classifier intended to discriminate distant-metastatic papillary thyroid cancer patients. With MiXCR, TCRdb reprocessed the PCR reads. These V and J calls originate from TCRdb's pipeline instead of the authors' own analysis. This table holds fewer than 8,500 clones, 39% found once. Concerning this clone itself: Its antigen is unknown.

This clonotype was obtained from a female donor with papillary thyroid cancer or a benign thyroid nodule (not recorded which). Some clones in this sample may be carry-over from other donors' samples. Sequencing input: tumor tissue. This chain links TRBV7-8 with TRBJ1-3; D gene unclear. CDR3: CASSLDSTGNTIYF. DNA of the CDR3: TGTGCCAGCAGCTTAGACTCAACTGGAAACACCATATATTTT.